These 27 T cell receptor beta chains originate from one sample sequenced in a study of breast tumors, draining lymph nodes, adjacent tissues. TCRdb recomputed calls from the multiplex PCR reads with MiXCR, one row per CDR3 protein. The sample records more than 85,000 distinct CDR3 sequences, 21% being singletons. Samples came from axillary lymph nodes draining the breast cancer. Sequenced sample: axillary lymph node tissue. The source is a female donor with breast cancer. Some clones in this sample may be carry-over from other donors' samples.

This clonotype was picked up many times. The rearrangement links TRBV10-2 to TRBJ1-2, with 7 bases aligning to TRBD1. This CDR3 is 12 amino acids long. CDR1 WSHSY and CDR2 SAAADI come from the germline V gene. The J segment lost 8 bases and the V segment lost 4 bases, leaving 4 bases of the junction unmatched. The CDR3 loop is CASSGDRSGYTF. CDR3 in DNA: TGCGCCAGCAGTGGGGACAGAAGCGGCTACACCTTC.

Many counts were recorded for this clonotype. V usage is TRBV4-1 and J usage is TRBJ2-3; 8 bases are shared with TRBD1. V shed 0 bases and J 3 bases; nucleotides not matched to a gene: 5. The CDR3 sequence is 16 residues long. CDR1 and CDR2 (germline): MGHRA, YSYEKL. Here the CDR3 DNA reads TGCGCCAGCAGCCAAGATACAGGGGGTGCGACAGATACGCAGTATTTT. It yields the protein CASSQDTGGATDTQYF.

This clonotype was detected ten times or more. The CDR3 DNA sequence: TGTGCCATCAGCCTCCGGGACAGGGCCTACGAGCAGTACTTC. Translated, it gives CAISLRDRAYEQYF. This sequence joins TRBV10-3 and TRBJ2-7, with 9 bases fitting TRBD1. The CDR3 is made up of 14 amino acids. The junction had 5 bases not matched to a gene; V was cut back by 6 bases and J by 2 bases. Germline CDR1 reads ENHRY; CDR2 reads SYGVKD.

To note about this clonotype: It may be a read error: a sequence one base away is much more abundant. This sequence joins TRBV19 and TRBJ2-7; possibly TRBD1 for D (5 bases). The CDR3 covers 14 residues. Trimming pared 3 bases from V and 0 bases from J, leaving 9 bases between. CDR1 and CDR2 from the germline V gene are LNHDA and SQIVND (reference sequence). The CDR3 region is CASSMLGASYEQYF. CDR3 sequence (DNA): TGTGCCAGTAGTATGCTAGGGGCCTCCTACGAGCAGTACTTC.

This clonotype was seen repeatedly, ten times or more. V is TRBV11-2 and J is TRBJ2-1, with TRBD2 matching 11 bases. The CDR3 runs to 15 residues. The V gene end was trimmed by 3 bases and the J gene end by 7 bases; junction bases not matched to a gene: 5. Germline V gene sequence: CDR1 SGHAT, CDR2 FQNNGV. The CDR3 DNA reads as TGTGCCAGCAGCTTTCTAGCGGGAGGTGGTAATGAGCAGTTCTTC. It translates to CASSFLAGGGNEQFF.

This clonotype showed up just a few times. This chain joins TRBV27 and TRBJ2-3; 10 bases fit TRBD2. CDR1 MNHEY and CDR2 SMNVEV come from the germline V gene (reference sequence). CDR3 length equals 18 residues. V shed 6 bases and J 5 bases; nucleotides not matched to a gene: 17. CDR3 loop: CASSPRPLAGVVKDTQYF. CDR3 DNA sequence: TGTGCCAGCAGCCCAAGACCCCTAGCGGGAGTTGTCAAAGATACGCAGTATTTT.

The V call is TRBV5-1, the J call TRBJ2-1, with TRBD2 as a possible D gene (5 bases). Germline loops: CDR1 SGHRS, CDR2 YFSETQ. V lost 0 bases and J lost 5, with 12 bases in between. CDR3 length: 15 residues. In DNA, the CDR3 is TGCGCCAGCAGCTTGGAAGTGGGAGTCGACAATGAGCAGTTCTTC. Translation gives CASSLEVGVDNEQFF.

This clonotype was recorded many times. The rearrangement uses TRBV13 and TRBJ2-7, with 7 bases identical to TRBD2. This CDR3 has 15 amino acids. Germline V gene data show CDR1 as PRHDT and CDR2 as FYEKMQ (reference sequence). V shed 8 bases, J shed 0 bases, and the junction held 10 bases outside the gene matches. CDR3 in amino acids: CASSWRGGSSYEQYF. The CDR3 nucleotides read TGTGCCAGCTCATGGCGCGGGGGAAGCTCCTACGAGCAGTACTTC.

This clonotype was observed at least ten times. V is TRBV20-1 and J is TRBJ1-6, with D unclear. Looked up from germline, CDR1 is DFQATT and CDR2 is SNEGSKA (reference sequence). Trimming removed 2 bases at V and 7 bases at J, with 18 bases between. The CDR3 runs to 16 residues. The CDR3: CSARLGSIPANSPLHF. The CDR3 DNA sequence: TGCAGTGCTAGACTCGGTTCGATACCCGCGAATTCACCCCTCCACTTT.

This clonotype occurred many times. The rearrangement links TRBV3-1 to TRBJ2-2; D gene uncertain. The germline V gene encodes CDR1 LGHDT and CDR2 YNNKEL (reference sequence). The CDR3 is made up of 12 amino acids. Trimming took off 6 bases at V and 4 bases at J, with 6 bases between the two ends. CDR3 amino acids: CASRDLTGELFF. As DNA, the CDR3 is TGTGCCAGCAGGGATCTCACCGGGGAGCTGTTTTTT.

The V gene is TRBV18, the J gene TRBJ2-5, with 11 bases identical to TRBD1. The V gene's germline CDR1 is KGHSH and CDR2 LQKENI. The CDR3 contains 16 residues. Losses at the gene ends were 3 bases for V and 4 bases for J; bases not matched to a gene: 7. The CDR3 DNA follows: TGTGCCAGCTCACCCCAAGGACAGGGGGCATCAGAGACCCAGTACTTC. It is translated as CASSPQGQGASETQYF.

Comments on this clonotype: An end of the junction differs from the germline gene, which may be a read error. This chain connects TRBV5-1 to TRBJ1-2; 9 positions agree with TRBD1. Germline assignment: CDR1 SGHRS and CDR2 YFSETQ. The CDR3 is made up of 14 amino acids. Here the CDR3 DNA reads TGCGCCAACAGCTTGGACAGGGGTGGCTATGGCTACGCCTTC. It codes for CANSLDRGGYGYAF.

Ten or more counts support this clonotype. J is TRBJ1-5 and V is TRBV19; 7 bases line up with TRBD1. Germline assignment: CDR1 LNHDA and CDR2 SQIVND (reference sequence). CDR3 length: 15 residues. Trimming cost V 6 bases and J 5 bases; bases outside gene matches: 10. The chain's CDR3 is CASSKEGAGDQPQHF. CDR3 DNA: TGTGCCAGTAGCAAGGAGGGGGCTGGGGATCAGCCCCAGCATTTT.

This clonotype was counted ten times or more. This chain joins TRBV3-1 and TRBJ2-3; possibly TRBD1 or TRBD2 for D (5 bases each). The CDR3 is made up of 14 amino acids. The germline V gene encodes CDR1 LGHDT and CDR2 YNNKEL (reference sequence). The ends were cut back, 4 bases at V and 10 bases at J, with 18 bases in the middle. DNA of the CDR3: TGTGCCAGCAGCCGCCGAGGGTTCAGGGATGCGCAGTATTTT. Protein sequence: CASSRRGFRDAQYF.

This clonotype was seen at least ten times. The genes are TRBV7-9 and TRBJ2-3, with D possibly being TRBD1 or TRBD2 (5 bases each). The CDR3 spans 13 residues. The V end was cut by 5 bases, the J end by 2 bases, with 8 bases between. Germline CDR1 SEHNR, CDR2 FQNEAQ (reference sequence). CDR3 in DNA: TGTGCCAGCAGCAGGGACGCCACAGATACGCAGTATTTT. Protein: CASSRDATDTQYF.

On this clonotype itself: With a much larger clone just one base away, this may be a read error. The V and J genes are TRBV27 and TRBJ2-5; D unresolved. CDR1 is MNHEY, CDR2 SMNVEV, per germline (reference sequence). The CDR3 runs to 9 residues. The DNA for the CDR3 is TGTGCCAGCGGAGAGACCCGGTACTTC. It yields the protein CASGETRYF.

The table lists this clonotype with many counts. The chain employs TRBV2 and TRBJ1-6; TRBD1 matches at 8 bases. The CDR3 totals 14 residues. Germline loops: CDR1 SNHLY, CDR2 FYNNEI. With 8 bases clipped from V and 5 bases from J, the junction kept 5 bases outside the gene matches. In nucleotides, the CDR3 is TGTGCCAGCGTGACAGGGGTCGATAATTCACCCCTCCACTTT. The encoded protein is CASVTGVDNSPLHF.

This clonotype was picked up one time. Given a much more abundant clone one base away, this may be a read error. The chain carries TRBV20-1 and TRBJ1-4; maybe TRBD1 (5 bases). CDR1 DFQATT and CDR2 SNEGSKA come from the germline V gene (reference sequence). Trimming left V 3 bases short and J 8 bases short, with 25 bases between. This CDR3 is 17 amino acids long. The CDR3 loop reads CSARAGAGQSLREKLFF. CDR3 DNA sequence: TGCAGTGCTAGGGCCGGGGCAGGGCAAAGCTTAAGAGAAAAACTGTTTTTT.

This clonotype appeared many times. The chain is built from TRBV6-2 or TRBV6-3 and TRBJ2-5; 15 bases align to TRBD2. CDR1 and CDR2 (germline): MNHEY, SVGEGT. Losses at the gene ends were 5 bases for V and 4 bases for J; bases not matched to a gene: 8. CDR3 size: 17 residues. The CDR3 DNA is TGTGCCAGCAGTGGCCGGACTAGCGGGAGGGGGAGAGAGACCCAGTACTTC. Protein sequence: CASSGRTSGRGRETQYF.

This clonotype has ten or more counts. This chain joins TRBV14 and TRBJ2-7; D is possibly TRBD2 (6 bases). The CDR3 has 15 residues. Germline V gene lookup returns CDR1 SGHDN and CDR2 FVKESK. The ends were cut back, 3 bases at V and 2 bases at J, with 14 bases in the middle. The CDR3 DNA reads as TGTGCCAGCAGCCACCTAGCGCGGACGACCTACGAGCAGTACTTC. Protein: CASSHLARTTYEQYF.

The sample holds many counts of this clonotype. This rearrangement joins TRBV19 to TRBJ2-7, with D hard to call. CDR1 LNHDA and CDR2 SQIVND come from the germline V gene (reference sequence). V lost 4 bases to trimming and J lost 1 base, with 14 bases between them. There are 15 residues in the CDR3. In nucleotides, the CDR3 is TGTGCCAGTAGTAATGTCCTGAAAAAATCCTACGAGCAGTACTTC. The encoded protein is CASSNVLKKSYEQYF.

In this sample, this clonotype turned up many times. The chain employs TRBV4-1 and TRBJ2-7; D not certain. V lost 2 bases to trimming and J lost 3 bases, with 8 bases between them. CDR3 length: 13 amino acids. Germline CDR1 and CDR2: MGHRA and YSYEKL. The CDR3 DNA sequence: TGCGCCAGCAGCCAAACCCCGGGCTACGAGCAGTACTTC. It encodes CASSQTPGYEQYF.

This clonotype was seen repeatedly, ten times or more. The chain is built from TRBV11-1 and TRBJ2-7, with 11 bases matching TRBD1. CDR1 is SGHAT, CDR2 FQDESV, per germline (reference sequence). The V gene end was trimmed by 3 bases and the J gene end by 6 bases; junction bases not matched to a gene: 4. The CDR3 covers 14 residues. The chain's CDR3 is CASSLDRGRLEQYF. The DNA of the CDR3 is TGTGCCAGCAGCTTGGACAGGGGGCGCCTCGAGCAGTACTTC. Looking up the rest from reference TRBV11-1 and TRBJ2-7 gives the full variable domain: EAEVAQSPRYKITEKSQAVAFWCDPISGHATLYWYRQILGQGPELLVQFQDESVVDDSQLPKDRFSAERLKGVDSTLKIQPAELGDSAMYLCASSLDRGRLEQYFGPGTRLTVT.

This clonotype showed up many times. V gene TRBV20-1 combines with J gene TRBJ1-4; 8 nucleotides agree with TRBD1. The junction had 7 bases not matched to a gene; V was cut back by 6 bases and J by 7 bases. Germline V gene data show CDR1 as DFQATT and CDR2 as SNEGSKA (reference sequence). The CDR3 runs 13 residues. The CDR3 is CSARTGFGEKLFF. For the CDR3, the DNA is TGCAGTGCAAGGACAGGGTTTGGTGAAAAACTGTTTTTT.

This clonotype was counted many times. The chain combines TRBV9 with TRBJ2-2, with D unresolved. V lost 2 bases and J lost 6, with 5 bases in between. Germline V gives CDR1 SGDLS, CDR2 YYNGEE. This CDR3 is built from 12 residues. CDR3 amino acids: CASSVTAGELFF. The CDR3 coding sequence is TGTGCCAGCAGCGTTACCGCCGGGGAGCTGTTTTTT.

This clonotype was counted ten times or more. The chain combines TRBV15 with TRBJ1-3; D unresolved. The CDR3 extends over 13 amino acids. V lost 8 bases and J lost 4, with 12 bases in between. Germline lookup yields CDR1 LNHNV and CDR2 YYDKDF (reference sequence). CDR3 DNA: TGTGCCACCTCCGAAACTATCGGAAACACCATATATTTT. It is translated as CATSETIGNTIYF.

This clonotype was seen ten or more times. The CDR3 DNA reads TGTGCCAGCATCGTAGGGGACAGCTCCTACAATGAGCAGTTCTTC. This encodes CASIVGDSSYNEQFF. This rearrangement joins TRBV2 to TRBJ2-1; 7 bases are shared with TRBD1. Unmatched junction bases numbered 6, after V lost 7 bases and J lost 0 bases. Germline V lookup: CDR1 SNHLY, CDR2 FYNNEI. The CDR3 has 15 residues.